This TCR beta chain was found in a study of radiotherapy plus CTLA-4 blockade in lung cancer. In the case of this clone: Antigen unknown.

Libraries were prepared by immunoSEQ multiplex PCR; TCRdb keeps only in-frame clonotypes and omits some of them. Here the sample spans roughly 92,000 clones, approximately 86% being singletons. Study-wide findings and caveats: Expansion in blood of tumor-derived TCR clones was seen after radiotherapy plus ipilimumab. Dynamics of early blood T cell clones, together with interferon-beta, were reportedly the best predictors of response.

CDR1 and CDR2 (germline): SGDLS, YYNGEE. This CDR3 comprises 17 residues. Trimming at V came to 0 bases and at J to 1 base, leaving 3 bases not matched to a gene. Patients had chemo-refractory metastatic non-small-cell lung cancer and received focal radiation plus CTLA-4 blockade that used ipilimumab. V and J are TRBV9 and TRBJ2-2; 10 bases fit TRBD1. This TCR came from a human donor with non-small cell lung cancer who had a partial response to radiotherapy plus ipilimumab. This material consisted of peripheral blood, taken from a patient treated with radiotherapy plus ipilimumab. This CDR3 reads CASSVGQGAGNTGELFF. CDR3 DNA sequence: TGTGCCAGCAGCGTAGGACAGGGGGCCGGGAACACCGGGGAGCTGTTTTTT.